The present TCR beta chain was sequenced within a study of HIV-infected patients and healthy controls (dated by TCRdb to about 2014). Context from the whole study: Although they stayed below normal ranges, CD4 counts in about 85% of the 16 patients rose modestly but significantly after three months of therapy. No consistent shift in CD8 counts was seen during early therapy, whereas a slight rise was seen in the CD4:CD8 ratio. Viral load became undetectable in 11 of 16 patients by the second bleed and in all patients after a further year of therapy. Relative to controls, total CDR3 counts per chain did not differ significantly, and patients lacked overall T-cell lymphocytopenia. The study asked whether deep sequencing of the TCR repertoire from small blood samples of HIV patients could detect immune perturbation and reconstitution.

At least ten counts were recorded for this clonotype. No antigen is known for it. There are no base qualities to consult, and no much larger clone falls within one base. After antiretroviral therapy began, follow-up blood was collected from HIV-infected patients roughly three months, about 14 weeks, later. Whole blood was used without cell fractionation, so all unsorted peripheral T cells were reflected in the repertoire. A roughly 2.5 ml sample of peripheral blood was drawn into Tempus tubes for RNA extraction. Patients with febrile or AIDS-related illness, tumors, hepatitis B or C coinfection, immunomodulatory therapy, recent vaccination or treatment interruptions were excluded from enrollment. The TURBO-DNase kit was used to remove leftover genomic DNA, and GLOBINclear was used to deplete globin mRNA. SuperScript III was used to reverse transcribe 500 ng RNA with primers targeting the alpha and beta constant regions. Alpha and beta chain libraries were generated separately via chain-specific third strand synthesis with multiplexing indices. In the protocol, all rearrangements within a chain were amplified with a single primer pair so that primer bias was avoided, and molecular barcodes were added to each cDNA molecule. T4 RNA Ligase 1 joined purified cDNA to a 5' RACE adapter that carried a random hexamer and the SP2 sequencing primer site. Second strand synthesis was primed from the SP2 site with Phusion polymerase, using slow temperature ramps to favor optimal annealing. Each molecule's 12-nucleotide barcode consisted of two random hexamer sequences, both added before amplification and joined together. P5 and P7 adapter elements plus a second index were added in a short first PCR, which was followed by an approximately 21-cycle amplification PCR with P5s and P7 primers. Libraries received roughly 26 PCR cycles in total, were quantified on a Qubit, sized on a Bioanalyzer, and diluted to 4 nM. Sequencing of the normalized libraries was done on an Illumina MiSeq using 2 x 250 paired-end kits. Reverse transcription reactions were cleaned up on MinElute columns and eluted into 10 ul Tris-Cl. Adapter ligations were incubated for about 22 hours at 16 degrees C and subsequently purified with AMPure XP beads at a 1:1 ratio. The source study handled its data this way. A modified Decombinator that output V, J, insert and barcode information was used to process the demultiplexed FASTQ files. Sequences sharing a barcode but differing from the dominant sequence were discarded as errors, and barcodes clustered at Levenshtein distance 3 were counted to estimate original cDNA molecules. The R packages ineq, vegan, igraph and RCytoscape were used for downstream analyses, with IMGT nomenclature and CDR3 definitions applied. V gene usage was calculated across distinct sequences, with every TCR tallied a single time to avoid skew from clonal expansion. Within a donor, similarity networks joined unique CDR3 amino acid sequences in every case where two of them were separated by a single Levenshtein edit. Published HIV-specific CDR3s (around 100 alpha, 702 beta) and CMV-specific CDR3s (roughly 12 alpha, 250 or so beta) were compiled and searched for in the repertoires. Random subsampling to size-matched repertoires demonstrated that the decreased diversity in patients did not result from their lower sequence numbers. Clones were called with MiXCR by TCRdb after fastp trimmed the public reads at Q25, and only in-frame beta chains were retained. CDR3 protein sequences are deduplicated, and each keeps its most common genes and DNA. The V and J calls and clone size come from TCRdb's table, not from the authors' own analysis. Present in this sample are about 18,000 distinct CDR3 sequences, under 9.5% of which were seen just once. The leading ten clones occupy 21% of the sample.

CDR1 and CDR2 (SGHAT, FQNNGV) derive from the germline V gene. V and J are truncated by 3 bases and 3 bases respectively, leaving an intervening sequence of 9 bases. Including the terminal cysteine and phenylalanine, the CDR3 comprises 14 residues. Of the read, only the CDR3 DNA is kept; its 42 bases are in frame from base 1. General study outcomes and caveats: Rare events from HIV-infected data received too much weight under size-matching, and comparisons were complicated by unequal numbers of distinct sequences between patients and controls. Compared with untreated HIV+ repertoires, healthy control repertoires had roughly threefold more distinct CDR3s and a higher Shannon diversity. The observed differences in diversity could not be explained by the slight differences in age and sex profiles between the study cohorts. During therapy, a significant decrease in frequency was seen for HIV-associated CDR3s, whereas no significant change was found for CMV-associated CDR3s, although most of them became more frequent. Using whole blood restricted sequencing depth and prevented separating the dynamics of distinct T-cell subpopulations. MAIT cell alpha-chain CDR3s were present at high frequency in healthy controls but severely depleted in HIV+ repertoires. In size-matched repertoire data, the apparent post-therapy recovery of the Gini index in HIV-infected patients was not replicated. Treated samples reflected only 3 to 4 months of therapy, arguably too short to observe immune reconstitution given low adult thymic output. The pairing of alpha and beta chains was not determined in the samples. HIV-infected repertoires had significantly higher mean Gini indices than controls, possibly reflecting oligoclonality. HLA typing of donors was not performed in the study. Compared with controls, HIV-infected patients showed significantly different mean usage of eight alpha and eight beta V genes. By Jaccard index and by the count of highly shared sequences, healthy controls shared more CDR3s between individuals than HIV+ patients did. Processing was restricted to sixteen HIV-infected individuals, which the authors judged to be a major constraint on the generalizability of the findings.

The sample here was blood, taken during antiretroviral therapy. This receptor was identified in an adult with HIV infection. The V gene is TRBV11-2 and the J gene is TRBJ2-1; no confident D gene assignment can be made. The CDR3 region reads CASSLGQLYNEQFF. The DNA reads TGTGCCAGCAGCTTGGGTCAGCTCTACAATGAGCAGTTCTTC.